This TCR beta chain was sequenced in a study of blood T cells in healthy people across ages. The V end was cut by 0 bases, the J end by 9 bases, with 16 bases between. Germline assignment: CDR1 SGHRS and CDR2 YFSETQ. The length of the CDR3 is 16 residues. Through a sample-barcoded 5' primer and a J-beta primer mix, a second PCR was run for about 6 to 11 cycles. Paired-end reads containing CDR3 totaled no fewer than 3 million for each sample. Each CDR3 protein is one row after TCRdb ran MiXCR on the 5' RACE reads. The table includes some 550,000 distinct CDR3 sequences, 45% to 55% detected once. Total RNA, at least 6 micrograms per sample, came from PBMCs.

The sample comprised blood. This chain uses TRBV5-1 with TRBJ1-6; no clear D. This TCR was sampled from an elderly man in good health. The CDR3: CASSLEGSHRSSPLHF. The CDR3 coding sequence is TGCGCCAGCAGCTTGGAAGGCAGCCACCGAAGTTCACCCCTCCACTTT.